Detailed here is one T cell receptor beta chain. Its antigen is unidentified. Trimming pared 6 bases from V and 3 bases from J, leaving 15 bases between. The CDR3 has 14 residues. CDR1 and CDR2 (germline): LNHDA, SQIVND (reference sequence). Treatment: around 19 received Ad26.COV2.S at low or high dose, single or two shots; roughly five received placebo; per-sample allocation not given. Sampling was done on day 63 after the first vaccine or placebo injection. At a Boston site, the person donating was an adult of 18-55 years. The entry originates in a study of Ad26.COV2.S vaccination and SARS-CoV-2 variants. Using immunoSEQ multiplex PCR, the repertoire was profiled, and TCRdb retains in-frame clones only, with some absent. The table has fewer than 400,000 clones, roughly nine tenths seen once; the top ten hold roughly 3.5%. Study outcomes and limitations: Breadth and depth estimates from TCRs may understate total T cell responses. Vaccine recipients had higher spike-specific TCR breadth than placebo recipients. Non-spike TCR breadth was similar in vaccine and placebo recipients.

The sample in question was peripheral blood, obtained in a trial of Ad26.COV2.S vaccine versus placebo. The sequence was obtained from a person aged 18 to 65 who received the Ad26.COV2.S COVID-19 vaccine or a placebo. V gene TRBV19 combines with J gene TRBJ2-7, with D possibly being TRBD1 (6 bases). The DNA for the CDR3 is TGTGCCAGTAGCCCCGGGACAAACTTCTACGAGCAGTACTTC. It codes for CASSPGTNFYEQYF.